The rows below give T cell receptor beta chains drawn from one sample of a study of T cells in Graves' hyperthyroidism and ophthalmopathy. TCRdb recomputed calls from the multiplex PCR reads with MiXCR, one row per CDR3 protein. The sample consists of 500,000 to 600,000 distinct CDR3 sequences, around 43% of them appearing once. Material: peripheral blood or thyroid tissue (not recorded which). The receptors come from an adult woman with Graves' disease, either hyperthyroidism or ophthalmopathy (not recorded which). CDR3s include the opening cysteine and the closing phenylalanine or tryptophan. The D gene is left open where the match is weak. Clone sizes are given selectively: once, few, many, or a class where the clone is expanded.

.,.,TRBJ2-5,TRBV11-2,TGTGCCAGCTCACCAGGACTGCACCAAGAGACCCAGTACTTC,CASSPGLHQETQYF
few,TRBD2,TRBJ2-7,TRBV20-1,TGCAGTGCGGGGACTAGCCTCTCCTACGAGCAGTACTTC,CSAGTSLSYEQYF
many,.,TRBJ2-7,TRBV10-1,TGCGCCACCGGGACGCACCCCTACGAGCAGTACTTC,CATGTHPYEQYF
.,.,TRBJ2-7,TRBV6-5,TGTGCCAGCAGGTACGACAGGTCGGCCTACGAGCAGTACTTC,CASRYDRSAYEQYF
many,.,TRBJ1-2,TRBV19,TGTGCCAGTAGTATCCGGGTTGGCGGCTACACCTTC,CASSIRVGGYTF
many,TRBD2,TRBJ2-5,TRBV20-1,TGCAGTGCTAGTCGGACTAGAGTCCAAGAGACCCAGTACTTC,CSASRTRVQETQYF
.,.,TRBJ2-7,TRBV6-5,TGTGCCAGCAGTTACTTCCAGGGGAGTTCAGCCTACGAGCAGTACTTC,CASSYFQGSSAYEQYF
.,.,TRBJ1-3,TRBV11-2,TGTGCCAGCAGCTTTATGGCATTTCCGGGGCGCGGAAACACCATATATTTT,CASSFMAFPGRGNTIYF
once,TRBD1,TRBJ1-1,TRBV19,TGTGCCAGTGAAGACAGGGGCACTGAAGCTTTCTTT,CASEDRGTEAFF
few,.,TRBJ2-5,TRBV29-1,TGCAGCGTTGTGAGTAAAAATTTTGCAGAGACCCAGTACTTC,CSVVSKNFAETQYF
many,.,TRBJ2-7,TRBV20-1,TGCAGTGCTAGAGAATTCGGCTACGAGCAGTACTTC,CSAREFGYEQYF
.,TRBD1,TRBJ1-4,TRBV10-3,TGTGCCACCCCGACAGGGGATGTAGAAAAACTGTTTTTT,CATPTGDVEKLFF
many,.,TRBJ1-6,TRBV7-2,TGTGCCAGCAGCTCTGGCACAGGGATCTCTTCACCCCTCCACTTT,CASSSGTGISSPLHF
.,TRBD2,TRBJ2-5,TRBV19,TGTGCCAGTAGCCACGGGAGGCGACAAGAGACCCAGTACTTC,CASSHGRRQETQYF
.,TRBD1,TRBJ1-2,TRBV20-1,TGCAGTGCTCCAGGACAGGGAACAACTAACTATGGCTACACCTTC,CSAPGQGTTNYGYTF
once,TRBD1,TRBJ1-1,TRBV6-6,TGTGCCAGCAGATCTCCGGGACAGGAGAACACTGAAGCTTTCTTT,CASRSPGQENTEAFF
once,.,TRBJ1-5,TRBV10-3,TGTGCCACCCTCGGGTTATTCAATCAGCCCCAGCATTTT,CATLGLFNQPQHF
.,.,TRBJ1-5,TRBV5-1,TGCGCCAGCAGCTTGGTACTCAGGGTGAGGCAACATAATTCACCCCAGCATTTT,CASSLVLRVRQHNSPQHF
.,.,TRBJ2-7,TRBV5-1,TGCGCCAGCAGCTCTAGAGGAGGGGGGCCAAGCTCCTACGAGCAGTACTTC,CASSSRGGGPSSYEQYF
.,TRBD2,TRBJ2-7,TRBV9,TGTGCCAGCAGCGTCAGCTCCGGGACTAGCGGGAGTGCTTCCGAGCAGTACTTC,CASSVSSGTSGSASEQYF
many,TRBD2,TRBJ2-7,TRBV5-4,TGTGCCAGCAGCTCTAGGCCTAGCGGGAACTACGAGCAGTACTTC,CASSSRPSGNYEQYF
.,TRBD2,TRBJ2-7,TRBV14,TGTGCCAGCAGCCAGGACGGGCGGACTAGCCTCTCCGAGCAGTACTTC,CASSQDGRTSLSEQYF
many,.,TRBJ1-1,TRBV3-1,TGTGCCAGCAGCCGATCCGGCACCAACACTGAAGCTTTCTTT,CASSRSGTNTEAFF
once,.,TRBJ1-2,TRBV29-1,TGCAGCGCAGTGGACCCCGCTTCCGTGTATGGCTACACCTTC,CSAVDPASVYGYTF
.,.,TRBJ1-1,TRBV14,TGTGCCAGCTCACCACCCGTCCTAAAAGCTGAAGCTTTCTTT,CASSPPVLKAEAFF